The rows below give T cell receptor beta chains drawn from one sample of a study of cytomegalovirus exposure and HLA in healthy donors. Sequencing was performed with immunoSEQ multiplex PCR; in TCRdb, only in-frame clones are kept and a portion is missing. The sample includes roughly 150,000 clones, approximately 80% of them seen just once. The sample comprised PBMCs. These receptors originate from a man aged 25 to 40 in good health and CMV-seropositive. Each CDR3 is given with its conserved first and last residue. The order of the fields is CDR3 protein, V gene, J gene, clone size. Clone size is shown for a subset of rows, as once, few, many or a class of expanded clone.

CDR3: CASSEQGYGYTF
V: TRBV7-9
J: TRBJ1-2
size: NA

CDR3: CASILDRGYTGELFF
V: TRBV2
J: TRBJ2-2
size: NA

CDR3: CASSPGSGQGKDTQYF
V: TRBV5-1
J: TRBJ2-3
size: NA

CDR3: CASGLHTDTQYF
V: TRBV7-9
J: TRBJ2-3
size: NA

CDR3: CASSLRGPHTDTQYF
V: TRBV7-3
J: TRBJ2-3
size: NA

CDR3: CASDNRGGETQYF
V: TRBV6-6
J: TRBJ2-5
size: NA

CDR3: CASSPTGEAYEQYF
V: TRBV4-2
J: TRBJ2-7
size: few

CDR3: CASSLPGSSVGTEAFF
V: TRBV5-1
J: TRBJ1-1
size: NA

CDR3: CASTLAAPSSGANVLTF
V: TRBV19
J: TRBJ2-6
size: NA

CDR3: CSVDTRAGQFYNEQFF
V: TRBV29-1
J: TRBJ2-1
size: NA

CDR3: CASSVRFEAFF
V: TRBV6-1
J: TRBJ1-1
size: NA

CDR3: CASSLLRASRDNEQFF
V: TRBV7-9
J: TRBJ2-1
size: once

CDR3: CASSVGTPQATYEQYF
V: TRBV9
J: TRBJ2-7
size: NA

CDR3: CATSRESGQHYEQYF
V: TRBV15
J: TRBJ2-7
size: NA

CDR3: CASSSAQVATNEKLFF
V: TRBV14
J: TRBJ1-4
size: NA

CDR3: CASSTEPGGQPQHF
V: TRBV18
J: TRBJ1-5
size: NA

CDR3: CASSPGLGARETQYF
V: TRBV18
J: TRBJ2-5
size: NA

CDR3: CASSLWGDDEKLFF
V: TRBV5-6
J: TRBJ1-4
size: NA

CDR3: CASSSSSSPGQGFHGYTF
V: TRBV5-1
J: TRBJ1-2
size: NA

CDR3: CASSLDWNEQFF
V: TRBV7-2
J: TRBJ2-1
size: NA

CDR3: CASSQSMPGGGYTF
V: TRBV23-1
J: TRBJ1-2
size: NA

CDR3: CASSGPGLAVSEQFF
V: TRBV7-2
J: TRBJ2-1
size: NA

CDR3: CASRPRDRAYNEQFF
V: TRBV2
J: TRBJ2-1
size: NA

CDR3: CASSEGAGAYNEQFF
V: TRBV9
J: TRBJ2-1
size: once

CDR3: CASSYSGQGNYGYTF
V: TRBV6-5
J: TRBJ1-2
size: once

CDR3: CASSPRTGNQPQHF
V: TRBV19
J: TRBJ1-5
size: NA

CDR3: CASSELLGRNTEAFF
V: TRBV6-1
J: TRBJ1-1
size: NA

CDR3: CASSQDLNRGTSNQPQHF
V: TRBV4-1
J: TRBJ1-5
size: NA

CDR3: CASSRLSGGSEETQYF
V: TRBV18
J: TRBJ2-5
size: NA

CDR3: CASRETYEQYF
V: TRBV6-1
J: TRBJ2-7
size: NA

CDR3: CASSLGGRQPQHF
V: TRBV7-2
J: TRBJ1-5
size: NA

CDR3: CASSSHDGGTEAFF
V: TRBV6-5
J: TRBJ1-1
size: NA

CDR3: CASSLLQAGGTDTQYF
V: TRBV11-2
J: TRBJ2-3
size: NA

CDR3: CSVESDGGREQYF
V: TRBV29-1
J: TRBJ2-7
size: once

CDR3: CASSLGGLGARDEQFF
V: TRBV5-1
J: TRBJ2-1
size: NA

CDR3: CASSHTGLEQYF
V: TRBV7-2
J: TRBJ2-7
size: NA

CDR3: CASGLVVGTTNYGYTF
V: TRBV12-5
J: TRBJ1-2
size: NA

CDR3: CAWLGAGENTEAFF
V: TRBV30
J: TRBJ1-1
size: NA

CDR3: CASTILGGAKDTQYF
V: TRBV5-4
J: TRBJ2-3
size: NA

CDR3: CASSYRGDTEAFF
V: TRBV6-5
J: TRBJ1-1
size: NA

CDR3: CASSVAGLAGHEQYF
V: TRBV9
J: TRBJ2-7
size: NA

CDR3: CSVEDRGVMKPNEQFF
V: TRBV29-1
J: TRBJ2-1
size: NA

CDR3: CASSIRGTAHISDTQYF
V: TRBV19
J: TRBJ2-3
size: NA

CDR3: CASSQGGLNTEAFF
V: TRBV4-1
J: TRBJ1-1
size: once

CDR3: CSFRGGVGTEAFF
V: TRBV29-1
J: TRBJ1-1
size: NA

CDR3: CASGSYEKLFF
V: TRBV12-5
J: TRBJ1-4
size: NA

CDR3: CASILGGLANTGELFF
V: TRBV7-2
J: TRBJ2-2
size: NA

CDR3: CASSQNRGNTEAFF
V: TRBV18
J: TRBJ1-1
size: NA

CDR3: CAWRTASNYGYTF
V: TRBV30
J: TRBJ1-2
size: NA

CDR3: CASNGGNAYNEQFF
V: TRBV2
J: TRBJ2-1
size: NA

CDR3: CASSFFRGPYEQYF
V: TRBV11-1
J: TRBJ2-7
size: NA

CDR3: CASSSRQGAPGELFF
V: TRBV7-9
J: TRBJ2-2
size: NA

CDR3: CASSRTRYGTGELFF
V: TRBV7-9
J: TRBJ2-2
size: NA